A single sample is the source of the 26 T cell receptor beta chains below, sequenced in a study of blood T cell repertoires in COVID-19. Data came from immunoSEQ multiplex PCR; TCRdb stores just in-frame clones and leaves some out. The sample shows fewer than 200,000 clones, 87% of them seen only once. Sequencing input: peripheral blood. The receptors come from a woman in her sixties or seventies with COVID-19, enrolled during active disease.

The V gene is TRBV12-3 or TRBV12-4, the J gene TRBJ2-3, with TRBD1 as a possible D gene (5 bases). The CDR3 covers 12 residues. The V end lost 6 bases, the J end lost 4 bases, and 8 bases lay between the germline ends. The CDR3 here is CASSRVADTQYF. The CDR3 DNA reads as TGTGCCAGCAGCAGGGTAGCAGATACGCAGTATTTT.

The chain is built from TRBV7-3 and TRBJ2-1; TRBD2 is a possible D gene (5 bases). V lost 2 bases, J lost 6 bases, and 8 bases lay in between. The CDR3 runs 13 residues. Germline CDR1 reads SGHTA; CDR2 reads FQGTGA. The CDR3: CASSLDYSNEQFF. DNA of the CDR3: TGTGCCAGCAGCTTAGACTACTCCAATGAGCAGTTCTTC.

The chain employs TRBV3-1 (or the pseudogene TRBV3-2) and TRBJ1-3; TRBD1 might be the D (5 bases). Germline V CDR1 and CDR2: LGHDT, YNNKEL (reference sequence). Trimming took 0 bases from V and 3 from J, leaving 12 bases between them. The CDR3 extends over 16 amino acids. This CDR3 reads CASSQDLGDSGNTIYF. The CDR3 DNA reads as TGTGCCAGCAGCCAAGATTTAGGGGATAGTGGAAACACCATATATTTT.

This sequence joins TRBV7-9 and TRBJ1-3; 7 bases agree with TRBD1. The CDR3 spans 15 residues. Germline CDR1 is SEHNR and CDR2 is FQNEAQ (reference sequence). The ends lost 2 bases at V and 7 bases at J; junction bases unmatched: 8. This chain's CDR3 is CASSLRDRELNTIYF. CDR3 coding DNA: TGTGCCAGCAGCTTACGGGACAGAGAACTGAACACCATATATTTT.

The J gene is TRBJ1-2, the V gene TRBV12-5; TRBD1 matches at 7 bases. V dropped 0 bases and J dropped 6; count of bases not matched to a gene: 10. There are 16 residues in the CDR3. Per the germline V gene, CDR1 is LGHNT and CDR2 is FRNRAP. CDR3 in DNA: TGTGCTAGTGGTTTGGTCTCAGGGGGGATAACCAATGGCTACACCTTC. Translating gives CASGLVSGGITNGYTF.

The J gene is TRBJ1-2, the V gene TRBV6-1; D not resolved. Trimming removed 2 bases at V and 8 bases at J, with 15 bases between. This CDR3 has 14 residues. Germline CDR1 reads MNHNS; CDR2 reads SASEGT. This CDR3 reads CASSEKGGILGYTF. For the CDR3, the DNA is TGTGCCAGCAGTGAAAAGGGCGGGATCTTAGGCTACACCTTC.

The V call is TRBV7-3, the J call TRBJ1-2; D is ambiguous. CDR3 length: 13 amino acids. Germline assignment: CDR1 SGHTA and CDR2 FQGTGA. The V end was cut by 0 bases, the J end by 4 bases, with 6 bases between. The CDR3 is CASSLTPSYGYTF. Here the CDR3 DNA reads TGTGCCAGCAGCTTAACGCCCAGCTATGGCTACACCTTC.

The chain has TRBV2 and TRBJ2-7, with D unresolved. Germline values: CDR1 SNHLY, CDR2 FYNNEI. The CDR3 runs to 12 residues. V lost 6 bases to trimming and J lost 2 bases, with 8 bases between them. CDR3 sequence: CASSVDTYEQYF. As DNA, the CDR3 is TGTGCCAGCAGCGTAGACACCTACGAGCAGTACTTC.

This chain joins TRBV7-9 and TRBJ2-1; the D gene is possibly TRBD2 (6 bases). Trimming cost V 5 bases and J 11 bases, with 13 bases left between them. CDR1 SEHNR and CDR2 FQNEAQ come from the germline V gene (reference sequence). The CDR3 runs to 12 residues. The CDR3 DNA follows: TGTGCCAGCAGCCTCTCGGAGGGACAGCAGTTCTTC. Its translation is CASSLSEGQQFF.

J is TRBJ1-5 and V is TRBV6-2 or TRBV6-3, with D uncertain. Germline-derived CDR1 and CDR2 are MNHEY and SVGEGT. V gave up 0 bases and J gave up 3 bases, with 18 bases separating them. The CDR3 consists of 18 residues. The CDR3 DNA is TGTGCCAGCAGTTACTCGATTGTCATGGGAGGGTTCAATCAGCCCCAGCATTTT. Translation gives CASSYSIVMGGFNQPQHF.

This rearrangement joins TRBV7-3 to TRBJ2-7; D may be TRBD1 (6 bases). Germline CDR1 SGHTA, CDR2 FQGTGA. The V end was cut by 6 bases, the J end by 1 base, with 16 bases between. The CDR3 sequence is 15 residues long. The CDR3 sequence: CASSQQGLGSYEQYF. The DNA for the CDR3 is TGTGCCAGCAGTCAACAGGGTTTGGGTTCCTACGAGCAGTACTTC.

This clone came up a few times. CDR3 coding DNA: TGTGCCAGCAGCCAGTCCCTCTGGGGCCTGAACACTGAAGCTTTCTTT. Its protein is CASSQSLWGLNTEAFF. The rearrangement links TRBV14 to TRBJ1-1; possibly TRBD1 for D (5 bases). The germline V gene encodes CDR1 SGHDN and CDR2 FVKESK. The V and J ends lost 3 bases and 0 bases respectively, with 14 bases between them. CDR3 length: 16 residues.

CDR3 region: CASKPILKNIQYF. CDR3 bases: TGTGCCAGCAAACCCATACTCAAAAACATTCAGTACTTC. This sequence joins TRBV28 and TRBJ2-4; the D is unclear. Germline CDR1 reads MDHEN; CDR2 reads SYDVKM. Trimming cost V 7 bases and J 3 bases, with 10 bases left between them. CDR3 length: 13 residues. The variable domain in full, completed from reference TRBV28 and TRBJ2-4, reads DVKVTQSSRYLVKRTGEKVFLECVQDMDHENMFWYRQDPGLGLRLIYFSYDVKMKEKGDIPEGYSVSREKKERFSLILESASTNQTSMYLCASKPILKNIQYFGAGTRLSVL.

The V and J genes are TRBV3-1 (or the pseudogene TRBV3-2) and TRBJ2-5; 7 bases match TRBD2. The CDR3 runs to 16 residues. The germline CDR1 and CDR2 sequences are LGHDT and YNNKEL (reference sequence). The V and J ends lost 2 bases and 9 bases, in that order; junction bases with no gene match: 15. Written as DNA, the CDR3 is TGTGCCAGCAGCCAACTTTTTCGGGACTACCCAGGGTCCCAGTACTTC. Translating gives CASSQLFRDYPGSQYF.

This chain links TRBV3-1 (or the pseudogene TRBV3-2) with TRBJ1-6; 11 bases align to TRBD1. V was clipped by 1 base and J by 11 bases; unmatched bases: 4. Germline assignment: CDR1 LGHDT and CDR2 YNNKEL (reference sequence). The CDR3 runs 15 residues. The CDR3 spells CASSQGGQGVAPLHF. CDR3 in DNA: TGTGCCAGCAGCCAAGGGGGACAGGGGGTTGCACCCCTCCACTTT.

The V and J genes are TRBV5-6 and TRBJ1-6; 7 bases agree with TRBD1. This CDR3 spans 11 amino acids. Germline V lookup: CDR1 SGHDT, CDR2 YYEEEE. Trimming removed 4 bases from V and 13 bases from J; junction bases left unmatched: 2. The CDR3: CASSAGGPLHF. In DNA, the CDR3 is TGTGCCAGCAGCGCAGGGGGTCCCCTCCACTTT. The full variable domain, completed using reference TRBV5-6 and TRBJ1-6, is DAGVTQSPTHLIKTRGQQVTLRCSPKSGHDTVSWYQQALGQGPQFIFQYYEEEERQRGNFPDRFSGHQFPNYSSELNVNALLLGDSALYLCASSAGGPLHFGNGTRLTVT.

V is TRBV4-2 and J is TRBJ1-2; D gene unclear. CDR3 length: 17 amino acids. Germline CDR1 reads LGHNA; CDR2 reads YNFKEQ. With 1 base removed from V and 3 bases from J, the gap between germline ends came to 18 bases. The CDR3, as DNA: TGTGCCAGCAGCCAAGTTGCAGGAATAACAAGTTACTATGGCTACACCTTC. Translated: CASSQVAGITSYYGYTF.

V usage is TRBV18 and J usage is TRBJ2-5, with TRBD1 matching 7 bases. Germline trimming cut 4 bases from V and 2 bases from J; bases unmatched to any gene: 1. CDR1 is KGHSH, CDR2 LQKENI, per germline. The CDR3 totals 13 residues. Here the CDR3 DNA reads TGTGCCAGCTCACTACAGGGGCAAGAGACCCAGTACTTC. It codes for CASSLQGQETQYF.

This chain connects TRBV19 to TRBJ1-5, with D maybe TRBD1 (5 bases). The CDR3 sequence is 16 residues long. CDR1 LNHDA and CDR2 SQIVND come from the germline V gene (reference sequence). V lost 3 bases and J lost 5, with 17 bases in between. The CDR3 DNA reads TGTGCCAGTAGTATTTCCCTCGACAGCAGCTATCAGCCCCAGCATTTT. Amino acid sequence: CASSISLDSSYQPQHF.

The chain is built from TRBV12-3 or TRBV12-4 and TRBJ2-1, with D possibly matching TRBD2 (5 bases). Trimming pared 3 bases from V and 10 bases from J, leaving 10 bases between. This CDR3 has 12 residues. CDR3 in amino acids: CASSFGGWEQFF. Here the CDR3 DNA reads TGTGCCAGCAGTTTTGGCGGGTGGGAGCAGTTCTTC.

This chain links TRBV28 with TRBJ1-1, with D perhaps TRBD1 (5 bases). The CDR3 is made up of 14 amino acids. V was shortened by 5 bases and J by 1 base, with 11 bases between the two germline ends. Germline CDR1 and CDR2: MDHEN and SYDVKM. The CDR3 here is CASSTRDRNTEAFF. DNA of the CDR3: TGTGCCAGCAGTACACGAGACAGGAACACTGAAGCTTTCTTT.

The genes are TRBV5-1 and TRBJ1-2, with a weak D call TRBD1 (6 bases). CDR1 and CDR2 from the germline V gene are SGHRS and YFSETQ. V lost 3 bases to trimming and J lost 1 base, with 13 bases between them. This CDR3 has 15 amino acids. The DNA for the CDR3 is TGCGCCAGCAGCTCGGGACAAGCTCTTAACTATGGCTACACCTTC. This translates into CASSSGQALNYGYTF.

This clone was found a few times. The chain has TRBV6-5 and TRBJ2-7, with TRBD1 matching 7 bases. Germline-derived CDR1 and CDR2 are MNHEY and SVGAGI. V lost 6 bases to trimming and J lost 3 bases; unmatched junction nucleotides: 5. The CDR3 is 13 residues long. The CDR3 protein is CASREHRGYEQYF. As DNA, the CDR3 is TGTGCCAGCAGAGAGCACAGGGGCTACGAGCAGTACTTC.

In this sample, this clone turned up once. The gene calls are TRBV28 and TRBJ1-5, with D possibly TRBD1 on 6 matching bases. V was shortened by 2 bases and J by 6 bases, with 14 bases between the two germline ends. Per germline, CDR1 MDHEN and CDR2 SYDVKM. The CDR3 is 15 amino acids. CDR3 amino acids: CASSLSTGSVQPQHF. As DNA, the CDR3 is TGTGCCAGCAGTTTAAGTACAGGGTCAGTTCAGCCCCAGCATTTT.

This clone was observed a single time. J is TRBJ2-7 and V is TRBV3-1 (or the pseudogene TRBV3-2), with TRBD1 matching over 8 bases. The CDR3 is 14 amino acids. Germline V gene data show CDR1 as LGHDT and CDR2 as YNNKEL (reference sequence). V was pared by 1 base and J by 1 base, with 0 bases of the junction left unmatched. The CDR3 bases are TGTGCCAGCAGCCAAGGGACAGGGTCCTACGAGCAGTACTTC. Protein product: CASSQGTGSYEQYF.

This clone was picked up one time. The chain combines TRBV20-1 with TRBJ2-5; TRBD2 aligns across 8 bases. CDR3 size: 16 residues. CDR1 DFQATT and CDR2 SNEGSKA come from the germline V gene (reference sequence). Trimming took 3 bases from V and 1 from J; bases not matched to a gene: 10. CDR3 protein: CSASPREAGVQETQYF. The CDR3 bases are TGCAGTGCTAGTCCCCGTGAAGCGGGAGTCCAAGAGACCCAGTACTTC.